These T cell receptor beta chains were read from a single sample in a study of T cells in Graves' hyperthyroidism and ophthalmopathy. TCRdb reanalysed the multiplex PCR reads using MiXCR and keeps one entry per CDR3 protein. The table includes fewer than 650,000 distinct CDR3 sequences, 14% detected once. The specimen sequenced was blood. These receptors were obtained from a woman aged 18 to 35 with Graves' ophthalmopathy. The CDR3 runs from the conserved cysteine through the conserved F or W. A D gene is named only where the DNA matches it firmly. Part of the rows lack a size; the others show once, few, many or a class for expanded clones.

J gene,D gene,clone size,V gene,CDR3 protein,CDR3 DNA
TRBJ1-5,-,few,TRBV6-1,CASSLSLWDGNQPQHF,TGTGCCAGCAGTCTGTCGTTGTGGGACGGCAATCAGCCCCAGCATTTT
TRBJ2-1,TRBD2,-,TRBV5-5,CASSSSKAGGRSYNEQFF,TGTGCCAGCAGCTCCTCTAAAGCGGGAGGGCGCTCCTACAATGAGCAGTTCTTC
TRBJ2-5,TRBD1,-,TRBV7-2,CASSPSRTGYETQYF,TGTGCCAGCAGCCCCTCTAGGACAGGGTACGAGACCCAGTACTTC
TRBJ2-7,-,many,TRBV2,CASSQEGTLNEQYF,TGTGCCAGCAGTCAGGAGGGGACTTTAAACGAGCAGTACTTC
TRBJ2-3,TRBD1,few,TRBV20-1,CSALRTGSTDTQYF,TGCAGTGCTCTTAGGACAGGGAGCACAGATACGCAGTATTTT
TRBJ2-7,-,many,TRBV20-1,CSAREAGHEQYF,TGCAGTGCTAGGGAGGCAGGTCACGAGCAGTACTTC
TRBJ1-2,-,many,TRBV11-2,CASSLGWQGYGYTF,TGTGCCAGCAGCTTAGGGTGGCAGGGCTATGGCTACACCTTC
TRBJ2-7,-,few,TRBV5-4,CASSGTGNRSYEQYF,TGTGCCAGCAGCGGAACAGGGAATCGCTCCTACGAGCAGTACTTC
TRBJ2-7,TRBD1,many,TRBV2,CASRADRAGRDYEQYF,TGTGCCAGCAGGGCGGACAGGGCCGGCCGGGACTACGAGCAGTACTTC
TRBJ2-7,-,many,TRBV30,CAWSGQVNSEQYF,TGTGCCTGGAGTGGTCAGGTTAACAGCGAGCAGTACTTC
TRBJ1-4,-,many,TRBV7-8,CASSLTRGWREKLFF,TGTGCCAGCAGCCTGACTAGAGGTTGGAGAGAAAAACTGTTTTTT
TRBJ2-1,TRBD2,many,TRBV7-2,CASSWGLSGPNNEQFF,TGTGCCAGCAGCTGGGGACTAAGCGGGCCTAACAATGAGCAGTTCTTC
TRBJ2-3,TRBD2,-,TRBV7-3,CASSSSGLAGLSTDTQYF,TGTGCCAGCAGCTCCTCGGGACTAGCGGGACTTAGCACAGATACGCAGTATTTT
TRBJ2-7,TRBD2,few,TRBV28,CASSLLAGVSYEQYF,TGTGCCAGCAGTCTCCTAGCGGGAGTATCCTACGAGCAGTACTTC
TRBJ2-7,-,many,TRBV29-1,CSVEDGGNGEQYF,TGCAGCGTTGAAGATGGGGGTAACGGGGAGCAGTACTTC
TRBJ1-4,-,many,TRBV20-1,CSADSSTQKLFF,TGCAGTGCCGACTCTTCGACCCAAAAACTGTTTTTT
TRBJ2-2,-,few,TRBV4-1,CASSQLPPGFNTGELFF,TGCGCCAGCAGCCAACTACCCCCAGGGTTCAACACCGGGGAGCTGTTTTTT
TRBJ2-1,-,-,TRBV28,CASSLWQPDSGGSYNEQFF,TGTGCCAGCAGTTTATGGCAACCTGACTCGGGCGGCTCCTACAATGAGCAGTTCTTC
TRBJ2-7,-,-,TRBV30,CAWSPPEILRCEQYF,TGTGCCTGGAGCCCACCCGAGATTCTGAGATGCGAGCAGTACTTC
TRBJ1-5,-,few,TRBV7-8,CASSPGGVYQPQHF,TGTGCCAGCAGCCCAGGCGGGGTTTATCAGCCCCAGCATTTT
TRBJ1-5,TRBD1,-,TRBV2,CASSPRDRGRVSNQPQHF,TGTGCCAGCAGCCCCCGGGACAGGGGGCGGGTGAGCAATCAGCCCCAGCATTTT
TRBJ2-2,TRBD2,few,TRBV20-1,CSARDRDRGLERAGELFF,TGCAGTGCTAGAGATAGAGACAGAGGACTAGAGCGAGCCGGGGAGCTGTTTTTT
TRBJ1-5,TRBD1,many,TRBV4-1,CASSQEQGDNQPQHF,TGCGCCAGCAGCCAAGAGCAGGGGGACAATCAGCCCCAGCATTTT
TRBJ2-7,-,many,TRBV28,CASSTPWTLSSYEQYF,TGTGCCAGCAGTACCCCGTGGACTCTGAGCTCCTACGAGCAGTACTTC
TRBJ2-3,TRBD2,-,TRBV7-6,CASSLGLAGAYTQYF,TGTGCCAGCAGCTTAGGACTAGCGGGGGCCTATACGCAGTATTTT
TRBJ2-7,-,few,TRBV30,CAWRPGNYEQYF,TGTGCCTGGAGGCCGGGAAACTACGAGCAGTACTTC
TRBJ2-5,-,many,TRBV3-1,CASSGRDFQETQYF,TGTGCCAGCAGCGGACGGGACTTCCAAGAGACCCAGTACTTC
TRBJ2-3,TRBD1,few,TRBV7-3,CASSLVGGEADTQYF,TGTGCCAGCAGTCTTGTAGGGGGCGAGGCAGATACGCAGTATTTT
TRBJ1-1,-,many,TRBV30,CAWSANRNPEAFF,TGTGCCTGGAGTGCCAACAGGAACCCTGAAGCTTTCTTT
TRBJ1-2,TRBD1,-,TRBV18,CASSLRQGALDGYTF,TGTGCCAGCTCACTACGACAGGGAGCCCTTGATGGCTACACCTTC
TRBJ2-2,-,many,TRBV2,CASSESPLKRAGELFF,TGTGCCAGCAGTGAATCCCCACTAAAACGGGCCGGGGAGCTGTTTTTT
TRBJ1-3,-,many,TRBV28,CASSPTGVSSGNTIYF,TGTGCCAGCAGTCCGACGGGCGTGAGCTCTGGAAACACCATATATTTT
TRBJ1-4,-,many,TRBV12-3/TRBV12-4,CASMGEKLFF,TGTGCCAGCATGGGGGAAAAACTGTTTTTT
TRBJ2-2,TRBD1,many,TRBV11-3,CASSLAQGVNTGELFF,TGTGCCAGCAGCTTAGCACAGGGGGTGAACACCGGGGAGCTGTTTTTT
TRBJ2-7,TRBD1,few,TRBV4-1,CASSQLGQGVGGSYEQYF,TGCGCCAGCAGCCAACTCGGACAGGGGGTAGGGGGGAGCTACGAGCAGTACTTC
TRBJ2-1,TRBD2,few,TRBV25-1,CASSVGWLAAYNEQFF,TGTGCCAGCAGTGTGGGGTGGCTAGCGGCATACAATGAGCAGTTCTTC
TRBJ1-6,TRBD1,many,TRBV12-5,CASGRDRHYNSPLHF,TGTGCTAGTGGCCGGGACAGACATTATAATTCACCCCTCCACTTT
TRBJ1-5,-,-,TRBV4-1,CASSQDDRSNQPQHF,TGCGCCAGCAGCCAAGATGACAGATCCAATCAGCCCCAGCATTTT
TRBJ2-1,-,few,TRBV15,CATSIPLGNEQFF,TGTGCCACCAGTATCCCTCTGGGCAATGAGCAGTTCTTC
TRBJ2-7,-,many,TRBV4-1,CASSQDVMEFYEQYF,TGCGCCAGCAGCCAAGATGTGATGGAGTTCTACGAGCAGTACTTC
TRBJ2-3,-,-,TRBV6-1,CASSSPSDSTDTQYF,TGTGCCAGCAGTTCCCCCTCCGACAGCACAGATACGCAGTATTTT
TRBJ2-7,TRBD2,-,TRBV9,CASSTAGGGYSYEQYF,TGTGCCAGCAGCACGGCGGGAGGGGGTTACTCCTACGAGCAGTACTTC
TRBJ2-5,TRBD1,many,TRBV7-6,CASSLAGTGFQSLETQYF,TGTGCCAGCAGCTTAGCTGGGACAGGGTTCCAATCTTTAGAGACCCAGTACTTC
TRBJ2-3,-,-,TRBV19,CASIDSLDTQYF,TGTGCCAGTATCGACAGTCTAGATACGCAGTATTTT
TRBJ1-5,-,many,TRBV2,CASSETAPNQPQHF,TGTGCCAGCAGTGAAACAGCACCCAATCAGCCCCAGCATTTT
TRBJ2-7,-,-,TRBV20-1,CSAIPRDRYEQYF,TGCAGTGCTATTCCCCGAGACCGATACGAGCAGTACTTC
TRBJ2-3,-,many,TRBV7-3,CASSLGVLATDTQYF,TGTGCCAGCAGCTTAGGGGTCTTGGCCACAGATACGCAGTATTTT
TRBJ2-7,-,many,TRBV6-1,CASSLSQASYEQYF,TGTGCCAGCAGTCTTTCTCAGGCCTCCTACGAGCAGTACTTC
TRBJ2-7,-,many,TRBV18,CASSPQLGVGGEQYF,TGTGCCAGCTCACCACAACTAGGCGTGGGCGGCGAGCAGTACTTC
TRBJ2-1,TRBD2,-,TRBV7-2,CASSPPPGLAGTNEQFF,TGTGCCAGCAGCCCCCCGCCGGGACTAGCGGGGACCAATGAGCAGTTCTTC